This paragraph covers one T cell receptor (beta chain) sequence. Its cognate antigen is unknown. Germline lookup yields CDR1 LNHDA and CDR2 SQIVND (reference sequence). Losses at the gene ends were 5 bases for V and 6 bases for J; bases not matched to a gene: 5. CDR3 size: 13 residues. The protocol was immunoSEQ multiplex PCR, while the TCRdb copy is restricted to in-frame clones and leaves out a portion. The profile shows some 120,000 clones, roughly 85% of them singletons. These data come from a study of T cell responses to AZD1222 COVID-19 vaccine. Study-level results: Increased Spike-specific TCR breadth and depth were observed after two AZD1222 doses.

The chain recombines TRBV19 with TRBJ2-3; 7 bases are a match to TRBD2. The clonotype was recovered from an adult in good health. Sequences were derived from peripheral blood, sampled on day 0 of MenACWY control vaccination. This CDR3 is CASSASGEDTQYF. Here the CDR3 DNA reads TGTGCCAGTAGTGCAAGCGGGGAGGATACGCAGTATTTT. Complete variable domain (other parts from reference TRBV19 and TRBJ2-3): DGGITQSPKYLFRKEGQNVTLSCEQNLNHDAMYWYRQDPGQGLRLIYYSQIVNDFQKGDIAEGYSVSREKKESFPLTVTSAQKNPTAFYLCASSASGEDTQYFGPGTRLTVL.